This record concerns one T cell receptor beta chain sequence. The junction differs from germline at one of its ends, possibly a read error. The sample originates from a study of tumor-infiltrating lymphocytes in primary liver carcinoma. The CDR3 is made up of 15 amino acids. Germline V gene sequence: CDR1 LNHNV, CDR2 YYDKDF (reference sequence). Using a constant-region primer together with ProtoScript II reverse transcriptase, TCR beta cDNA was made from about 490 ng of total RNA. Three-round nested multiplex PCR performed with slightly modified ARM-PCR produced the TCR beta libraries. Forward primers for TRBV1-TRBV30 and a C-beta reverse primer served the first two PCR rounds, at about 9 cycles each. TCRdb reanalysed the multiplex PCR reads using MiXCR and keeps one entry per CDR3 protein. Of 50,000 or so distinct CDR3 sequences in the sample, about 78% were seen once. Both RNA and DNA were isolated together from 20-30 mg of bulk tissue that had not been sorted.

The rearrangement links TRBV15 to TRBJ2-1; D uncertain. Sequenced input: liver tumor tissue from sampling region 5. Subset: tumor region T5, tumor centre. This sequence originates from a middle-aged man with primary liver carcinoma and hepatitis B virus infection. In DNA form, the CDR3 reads TGTGCCAACAGCAGAGAGAGACTGACACGCAATGAGCAGTTCTTC. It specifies CANSRERLTRNEQFF.